What follows are 16 T cell receptor beta chains derived from one specimen sequenced in a study of Graves' ophthalmopathy and Graves' hyperthyroidism. The authors amplified TCR beta CDR3 regions from RNA transcripts. The authors performed first-round RT-PCR with HTBI primers and then a second-round multiplex PCR. TCRdb re-analysed the multiplex PCR reads in MiXCR, keeping a single row per CDR3 protein. The table has about 210,000 distinct CDR3 sequences, around 28% seen once; the top ten hold around 9.8%. The source material was peripheral blood. The receptors originated from a man aged 45-60 years with Graves' ophthalmopathy.

V usage is TRBV6-1 and J usage is TRBJ1-2, with a weak D call TRBD1 (5 bases). V lost 7 bases, J lost 8 bases, and 23 bases lay in between. This CDR3 has 15 amino acids. CDR1 is MNHNS, CDR2 SASEGT, per germline. The DNA of the CDR3 is TGTGCCAGCACCCCAACCCATCAGGGAGAAGGGGGCTACACCTTC. It translates to CASTPTHQGEGGYTF.

The sample holds one count of this clonotype. This rearrangement joins TRBV27 to TRBJ1-3; D is ambiguous. Germline CDR1 reads MNHEY; CDR2 reads SMNVEV (reference sequence). With 5 bases removed from V and 8 bases from J, the gap between germline ends came to 13 bases. CDR3 size: 13 residues. CDR3 sequence: CASSPPVGDTIYF. The CDR3 DNA reads TGTGCCAGCAGTCCGCCTGTGGGAGACACCATATATTTT.

This chain uses TRBV28 with TRBJ1-2, with a tentative D call TRBD1 (5 bases). Germline V gives CDR1 MDHEN, CDR2 SYDVKM. CDR3 length: 14 amino acids. Between the trimmed V and J ends, which lost 3 bases and 5 bases, there was a span of 13 bases. CDR3 in amino acids: CASSFAGTEYGYTF. The DNA of the CDR3 is TGTGCCAGCAGTTTCGCCGGGACGGAATATGGCTACACCTTC.

Ten or more counts support this clonotype. This sequence joins TRBV6-1 and TRBJ2-2, with D unclear. V was cut by 2 bases and J by 5 bases, with 6 bases left in between. CDR1 and CDR2 (germline): MNHNS, SASEGT. This CDR3 is 13 amino acids long. The chain's CDR3 is CASSERVTGELFF. In DNA form, the CDR3 reads TGTGCCAGCAGTGAAAGGGTAACCGGGGAGCTGTTTTTT.

The CDR3 DNA follows: TGTGCCAGCAGTGAATTGACAACAGGGTTCATGAACACTGAAGCTTTCTTT. Protein product: CASSELTTGFMNTEAFF. This chain connects TRBV6-1 to TRBJ1-1; a possible D gene is TRBD1 (6 bases). CDR1 is MNHNS and CDR2 is SASEGT in the germline V gene. V was shortened by 2 bases and J by 0 bases, with 16 bases between the two germline ends. This CDR3 is 17 amino acids long.

This clonotype showed up many times. The chain links TRBV9 to TRBJ1-5; D remains ambiguous. Trimming removed 0 bases from V and 8 bases from J, with 15 bases in between. Germline assignment: CDR1 SGDLS and CDR2 YYNGEE. This CDR3 region has 15 residues. CDR3 DNA sequence: TGTGCCAGCAGCGTAGGAAGGACCGCCGGGGAGCCCCAGCATTTT. This codes for CASSVGRTAGEPQHF.

In this sample, this clonotype turned up many times. CDR3 region: CASSPDFTGDTYEQYF. CDR3 nucleotides: TGTGCCAGCAGCCCCGACTTTACAGGGGATACCTACGAGCAGTACTTC. The chain employs TRBV28 and TRBJ2-7, with 7 bases that match TRBD1. Germline V gene data show CDR1 as MDHEN and CDR2 as SYDVKM. Trimming removed 6 bases from V and 2 bases from J; junction bases left unmatched: 13. The CDR3 contains 16 residues.

Many counts were recorded for this clonotype. The chain links TRBV19 to TRBJ2-4, with 12 bases lining up with TRBD1. The length of the CDR3 is 15 residues. With V trimmed by 5 bases and J by 9 bases, 8 bases remained unmatched. Per germline, CDR1 LNHDA and CDR2 SQIVND (reference sequence). The CDR3: CASSRGGTGGVIQYF. Here the CDR3 DNA reads TGTGCCAGTAGTCGGGGGGGGACAGGGGGCGTCATTCAGTACTTC.

This clonotype was picked up many times. The chain recombines TRBV4-1 with TRBJ1-1; no definite D call. V shed 1 base and J shed 0 bases, with 3 bases lying between them. The CDR3 extends over 13 amino acids. From germline, CDR1 is MGHRA and CDR2 YSYEKL. The chain's CDR3 is CASSQGMNTEAFF. CDR3 sequence (DNA): TGCGCCAGCAGCCAAGGAATGAACACTGAAGCTTTCTTT.

This clonotype was observed many times. The rearrangement uses TRBV9 and TRBJ2-2; D is unresolved. The CDR3 consists of 13 residues. Trimming left V 4 bases short and J 3 bases short, with 7 bases between. The germline CDR1 and CDR2 sequences are SGDLS and YYNGEE. The CDR3 protein is CASSMLDTGELFF. The CDR3 DNA reads TGTGCCAGCAGCATGCTAGACACCGGGGAGCTGTTTTTT.

This chain links TRBV11-2 with TRBJ2-7, with D possibly being TRBD2 (6 bases). Per the germline V gene, CDR1 is SGHAT and CDR2 is FQNNGV. The CDR3 sequence is 15 residues long. V dropped 1 base and J dropped 6 bases, with 16 bases sitting between them. CDR3 nucleotides: TGTGCCAGCAGCTTAGCCCGACTAGGGGAGCGCGAGCAGTACTTC. It codes for CASSLARLGEREQYF.

Many counts were recorded for this clonotype. This chain links TRBV6-4 with TRBJ2-3; no clear D. Germline values: CDR1 MRHNA, CDR2 SNTAGT. V lost 2 bases to trimming and J lost 2 bases, with 11 bases between them. The CDR3 is made up of 15 amino acids. The CDR3 reads CASSDRVGYTDTQYF. CDR3 nucleotides: TGTGCCAGCAGTGACAGGGTAGGATACACAGATACGCAGTATTTT.

This clonotype was counted many times. CDR3 in DNA: TGCGCCAGCAGCTTGACAGGGACGGATCAGCCCCAGCATTTT. This gives the protein CASSLTGTDQPQHF. The genes are TRBV5-1 and TRBJ1-5; weak D call: TRBD1 (6 bases). This CDR3 spans 14 amino acids. V lost 1 base and J 5 bases, leaving 10 bases between the germline ends. Germline V gene lookup returns CDR1 SGHRS and CDR2 YFSETQ. The full variable domain, with the rest looked up from reference TRBV5-1 and TRBJ1-5, is KAGVTQTPRYLIKTRGQQVTLSCSPISGHRSVSWYQQTPGQGLQFLFEYFSETQRNKGNFPGRFSGRQFSNSRSEMNVSTLELGDSALYLCASSLTGTDQPQHFGDGTRLSIL.

This clonotype showed up many times. This rearrangement joins TRBV14 to TRBJ2-7; 8 nucleotides match TRBD1. From germline, CDR1 is SGHDN and CDR2 FVKESK. This CDR3 region has 14 residues. The V gene end was trimmed by 1 base and the J gene end by 8 bases; junction bases not matched to a gene: 7. CDR3 in DNA: TGTGCCAGCAGCCAAGTTGGGCAGGGGGCTAAGCAGTACTTC. Its translation: CASSQVGQGAKQYF.

This clonotype was seen many times. This sequence joins TRBV28 and TRBJ1-6, with D unresolved. Trimming stripped 5 bases from V and 10 bases from J, with 18 bases between. The CDR3 length is 15 residues. Germline lookup yields CDR1 MDHEN and CDR2 SYDVKM. The CDR3 reads CASSETGAQESPLHF. CDR3 nucleotides: TGTGCCAGCAGTGAGACGGGAGCTCAGGAATCACCCCTCCACTTT. Full variable domain (rest looked up from reference TRBV28 and TRBJ1-6): DVKVTQSSRYLVKRTGEKVFLECVQDMDHENMFWYRQDPGLGLRLIYFSYDVKMKEKGDIPEGYSVSREKKERFSLILESASTNQTSMYLCASSETGAQESPLHFGNGTRLTVT.

This clonotype has a count of ten or more. This sequence joins TRBV3-1 and TRBJ1-2, with D possibly matching TRBD1 (5 bases). Trimming pared 1 base from V and 3 bases from J, leaving 6 bases between. CDR3 length equals 13 residues. CDR1 is LGHDT and CDR2 is YNNKEL in the germline V gene (reference sequence). The CDR3 here is CASSQGQYYGYTF. DNA for the CDR3: TGTGCCAGCAGCCAAGGACAGTACTATGGCTACACCTTC. The variable domain in full, completed from reference TRBV3-1 and TRBJ1-2, reads DTAVSQTPKYLVTQMGNDKSIKCEQNLGHDTMYWYKQDSKKFLKIMFSYNNKELIINETVPNRFSPKSPDKAHLNLHINSLELGDSAVYFCASSQGQYYGYTFGSGTRLTVV.